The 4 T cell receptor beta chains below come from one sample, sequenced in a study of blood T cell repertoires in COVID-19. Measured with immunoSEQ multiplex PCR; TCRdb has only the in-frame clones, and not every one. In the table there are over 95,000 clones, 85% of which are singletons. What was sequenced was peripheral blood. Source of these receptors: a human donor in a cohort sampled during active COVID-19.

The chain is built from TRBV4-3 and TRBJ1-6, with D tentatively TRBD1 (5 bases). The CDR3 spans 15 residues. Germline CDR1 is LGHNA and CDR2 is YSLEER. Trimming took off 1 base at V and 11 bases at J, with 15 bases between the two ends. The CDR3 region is CASSQAHGGRAPLHF. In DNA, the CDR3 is TGCGCCAGCAGCCAAGCACACGGGGGGAGGGCACCCCTCCACTTT.

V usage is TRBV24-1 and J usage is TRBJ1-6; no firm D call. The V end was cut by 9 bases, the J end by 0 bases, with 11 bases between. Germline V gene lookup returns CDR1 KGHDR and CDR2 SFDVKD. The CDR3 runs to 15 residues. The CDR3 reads CATDIPSSYNSPLHF. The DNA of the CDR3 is TGTGCCACCGATATCCCGAGCTCCTATAATTCACCCCTCCACTTT.

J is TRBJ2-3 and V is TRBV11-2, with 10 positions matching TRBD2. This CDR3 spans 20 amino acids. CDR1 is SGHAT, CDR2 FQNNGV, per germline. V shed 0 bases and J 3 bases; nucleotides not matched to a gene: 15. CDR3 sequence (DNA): TGTGCCAGCAGCTTAGACGGGTTTGATGTACTAGCGGGGCCAACAGATACGCAGTATTTT. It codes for CASSLDGFDVLAGPTDTQYF.

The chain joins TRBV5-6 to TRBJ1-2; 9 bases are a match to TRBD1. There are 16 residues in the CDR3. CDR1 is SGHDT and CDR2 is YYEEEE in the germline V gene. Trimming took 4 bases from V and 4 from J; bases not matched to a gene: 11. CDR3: CASSLGDRERVYGYTF. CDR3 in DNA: TGTGCCAGCAGCCTCGGGGACAGGGAAAGGGTCTATGGCTACACCTTC.